The rows below give T cell receptor beta chains drawn from one sample of a study of blood T cell repertoires in COVID-19. TCRdb's copy holds only in-frame clones and misses some; the assay was immunoSEQ multiplex PCR. This sample has almost 400,000 clones; about 89% occur once, and the top ten carry about 2.5%. The sequenced material came from peripheral blood. The receptors were gathered from a woman in her fifties or sixties with COVID-19, enrolled during active disease. Both conserved end residues are part of each CDR3. The order of the fields is V gene, D gene, J gene, clone size, CDR3 protein, CDR3 DNA. D genes are given only for firm matches. Clone size appears in some rows only: once, few, many, or a class for an expanded clone.

>TRBV10-1|TRBD1|TRBJ2-7|NA
CARKGDSHHEQYF
TGCGCCAGAAAAGGGGACAGTCATCACGAGCAGTACTTC
>TRBV28|NA|TRBJ2-3|NA
CASSTRRAGTDTQYF
TGTGCCAGCAGCACAAGGAGGGCCGGCACAGATACGCAGTATTTT
>TRBV19|TRBD1|TRBJ1-1|NA
CASKVPGQTLEAFF
TGTGCCAGTAAGGTCCCGGGACAGACACTTGAAGCTTTCTTT
>TRBV5-1|TRBD1|TRBJ1-2|NA
CASSLDGTANYGYTF
TGCGCCAGCAGCTTGGACGGGACAGCTAACTATGGCTACACCTTC
>TRBV18|NA|TRBJ1-2|NA
CASSPLGDYGYTF
TGTGCCAGCTCACCACTAGGGGATTATGGCTACACCTTC
>TRBV4-1|TRBD1|TRBJ1-1|NA
CASSQAGGFEAFF
TGCGCCAGCAGCCAAGCAGGGGGGTTTGAAGCTTTCTTT
>TRBV5-1|TRBD1|TRBJ2-2|few
CASSSQGANTGELFF
TGCGCCAGCAGCTCACAGGGGGCGAACACCGGGGAGCTGTTTTTT
>TRBV6-2/TRBV6-3|TRBD1|TRBJ1-3|NA
CASSSPRQGSGNTIYF
TGTGCCAGCAGTTCGCCCCGACAGGGCTCTGGAAACACCATATATTTT
>TRBV5-1|NA|TRBJ2-2|NA
CASSSYPPGAGELFF
TGCGCCAGCAGCTCCTACCCCCCCGGGGCCGGGGAGCTGTTTTTT
>TRBV7-3|TRBD2|TRBJ2-1|NA
CASSKAGPPLANEQFF
TGTGCCAGCAGCAAAGCGGGACCCCCATTGGCCAATGAGCAGTTCTTC
>TRBV7-6|NA|TRBJ1-2|NA
CASSLVREGGASGGYTF
TGTGCCAGCAGCTTAGTACGGGAAGGAGGGGCCTCCGGTGGCTACACCTTC
>TRBV5-1|NA|TRBJ1-1|NA
CASSLVRGNEGNTEAFF
TGCGCCAGCAGCTTGGTGAGGGGGAATGAGGGGAACACTGAAGCTTTCTTT
>TRBV29-1|NA|TRBJ1-1|NA
CSVTGRARSGTEAFF
TGCAGCGTTACCGGGAGAGCACGATCAGGCACTGAAGCTTTCTTT
>TRBV5-1|TRBD1|TRBJ2-7|NA
CASSGRDRGGEQYF
TGCGCCAGCAGCGGGAGGGACAGGGGAGGCGAGCAGTACTTC
>TRBV2|TRBD1|TRBJ1-5|NA
CASRLGQGLMGNQPQHF
TGTGCCAGCAGACTAGGACAGGGGCTAATGGGCAATCAGCCCCAGCATTTT
>TRBV5-1|NA|TRBJ1-3|NA
CASSLGTARNTIYF
TGCGCCAGCAGCTTGGGGACAGCCCGAAACACCATATATTTT
>TRBV18|NA|TRBJ1-5|NA
CASSLTDSNQPQHF
TGTGCCAGCTCACTAACAGATAGCAATCAGCCCCAGCATTTT
>TRBV9|TRBD1|TRBJ2-3|NA
CASSALGTGASTDTQYF
TGTGCCAGCAGCGCCTTAGGGACAGGGGCTAGCACAGATACGCAGTATTTT
>TRBV5-1|TRBD2|TRBJ2-3|NA
CASSLESGKGDTQYF
TGCGCCAGCAGCTTAGAGAGCGGGAAAGGAGATACGCAGTATTTT
>TRBV28|NA|TRBJ2-5|NA
CASSVWTSQETQYF
TGTGCCAGCAGTGTGTGGACAAGCCAAGAGACCCAGTACTTC
>TRBV5-1|NA|TRBJ1-4|NA
CASSSRGSGEKLFF
TGCGCCAGCAGCTCCAGGGGCTCGGGGGAAAAACTGTTTTTT
>TRBV19|NA|TRBJ1-2|NA
CASAIRSGDGRSYGYTF
TGTGCCAGTGCAATACGGAGCGGGGACGGGAGATCTTATGGCTACACCTTC
>TRBV7-9|NA|TRBJ1-2|NA
CASSLESGAIYGYTF
TGTGCCAGCAGCTTAGAGTCAGGGGCCATCTATGGCTACACCTTC
>TRBV9|NA|TRBJ1-6|NA
CASSVQGVYSPLHF
TGTGCCAGCAGCGTGCAGGGCGTCTATTCACCCCTCCACTTT